This TCR beta chain was sequenced for a study of blood T cell repertoires in COVID-19. The protocol was immunoSEQ multiplex PCR, while the TCRdb copy is restricted to in-frame clones and leaves out a portion. The sample lists about 400,000 clones, roughly 87% seen once, with just under 3% in the top ten. CDR1 and CDR2 from the germline V gene are LGHDT and YNNKEL (reference sequence). This CDR3 contains 14 residues. V lost 4 bases, J lost 14 bases, and 11 bases stayed unmatched. The table lists this clone with a count of one. Participants' reported clinical history set cohort assignment. Material for sequencing was PBMCs or T cells enriched from blood (not recorded which). This chain uses TRBV3-1 (or the pseudogene TRBV3-2) with TRBJ2-1; 10 nucleotides match TRBD2. This receptor was taken from a woman aged 30 to 39 who had recovered from COVID-19. The CDR3 loop is CASSPGSSGGSKFF. The DNA of the CDR3 is TGTGCCAGCAGCCCCGGGTCTAGCGGGGGATCAAAGTTCTTC.